The sequence of this T cell receptor beta chain was determined in a study of beta chain features in type 1 diabetes. Study information: Age and gender were similar between patients and healthy donors, as were cell yields.

This clone was seen more than once but under ten times. No antigen is known for it. Findings of the study overall: For patients and controls alike, PCR might favor shorter templates to the same degree. Patients with Type 1 diabetes showed moderately but significantly shorter TCRB CDR3s in all four CD4+ subsets. VDJ junctions in type 1 diabetes patients carried more deletions and fewer insertions.

The authors reverse transcribed all of the isolated RNA, so sequencing captured expressed TCRB transcripts. Sequenced by immunoSEQ multiplex PCR; TCRdb stores in-frame clones only, minus some. The data hold under 300,000 clones, with 27% observed a single time. The clonotype originates from a man aged 25 to 45 in good health. The specimen sequenced was central memory CD4+ T cells from blood.

CDR3 protein: CSVLITTGSGYGYTF. CDR3 sequence (DNA): TGCAGCGTTCTCATCACGACAGGTTCCGGCTATGGCTACACCTTC. The chain links TRBV29-1 to TRBJ1-2; D may be TRBD1 (6 bases). The CDR3 has 15 amino acids. Trimming pared 5 bases from V and 4 bases from J, leaving 20 bases between. Germline values: CDR1 SQVTM, CDR2 ANQGSEA.